This T cell receptor beta chain came from a study of blood T cell repertoires in COVID-19. Trimming at V came to 5 bases and at J to 4 bases, leaving 15 bases not matched to a gene. The CDR3 runs to 19 residues. Germline loops: CDR1 SGHAT, CDR2 FQNNGV. Some clones are missing from TCRdb's copy, which holds only in-frame ones; the method was immunoSEQ multiplex PCR. The sample shows almost 250,000 clones, around 85% of them seen only once. The sample comprised PBMCs or T cells enriched from blood (not recorded which). The sequence derives from a woman between 45 and 60 years old with acute COVID-19. The J gene is TRBJ2-6, the V gene TRBV11-2, with 9 nucleotides matching TRBD1. The CDR3 region has the DNA TGTGCCAGCAGCCCTAGTGGGACAGGGCCTACTTACGGGGCCAACGTCCTGACTTTC. Its protein product is CASSPSGTGPTYGANVLTF.